Following are 27 T cell receptor beta chains from one sample sequenced in a study of cytomegalovirus exposure and HLA in healthy donors. Primers for the PCR totalled 60 Vbeta and 13 Jbeta. Profiling relied on immunoSEQ multiplex PCR, and the TCRdb table lists in-frame clones only, not all of them. The sample yields approximately 160,000 clones, 60% to 75% seen once. The sequencing input was PBMCs. The receptors shown here come from a woman aged 45 to 65 in good health and CMV-seropositive.

The rearrangement uses TRBV19 and TRBJ1-5; 11 bases align to TRBD1. The CDR3 runs to 16 residues. In germline, CDR1 is LNHDA, CDR2 SQIVND (reference sequence). Trimming at V came to 7 bases and at J to 7 bases, leaving 12 bases not matched to a gene. The CDR3 nucleotides read TGTGCCAGTAACCCTGGGGGACAGGGGGAATTCCAGCCCCAGCATTTT. Translating gives CASNPGGQGEFQPQHF. Drawing the rest from reference TRBV19 and TRBJ1-5, the complete variable domain is DGGITQSPKYLFRKEGQNVTLSCEQNLNHDAMYWYRQDPGQGLRLIYYSQIVNDFQKGDIAEGYSVSREKKESFPLTVTSAQKNPTAFYLCASNPGGQGEFQPQHFGDGTRLSIL.

This clone was observed a single time. The rearrangement links TRBV28 to TRBJ2-7; 10 bases are shared with TRBD1. The CDR3 sequence is 15 residues long. The J segment lost 1 base and the V segment lost 6 bases, leaving 6 bases of the junction unmatched. Germline CDR1 and CDR2: MDHEN and SYDVKM. Here the CDR3 reads CASRGGTGVSYEQYF. In DNA form, the CDR3 reads TGTGCCAGCAGGGGGGGGACAGGGGTTTCCTACGAGCAGTACTTC.

Concerning this clone: Sequence at one end of the junction differs from germline and may be a read error. This chain's CDR3 is CSSSTTGLKAFF. CDR3 bases: TGTTCCAGCAGCACGACAGGGCTTAAAGCTTTCTTT. The chain has TRBV7-9 and TRBJ1-1; 7 bases align to TRBD1. Germline lookup yields CDR1 SEHNR and CDR2 FQNEAQ (reference sequence). The CDR3 consists of 12 residues.

The chain is built from TRBV29-1 and TRBJ2-1; D perhaps matches TRBD2 (5 bases). CDR1 and CDR2 (germline): SQVTM, ANQGSEA. The V and J ends lost 2 bases and 11 bases respectively, with 7 bases between them. The length of the CDR3 is 10 residues. In DNA, the CDR3 is TGCAGCGTTGAAAGCGGCCAGCAGTTCTTC. Amino acid sequence: CSVESGQQFF.

This chain joins TRBV9 and TRBJ1-1; the D is unclear. The length of the CDR3 is 16 residues. V lost 4 bases and J 2 bases, leaving 18 bases between the germline ends. Germline-derived CDR1 and CDR2 are SGDLS and YYNGEE. CDR3 region: CASSPPPVRLNTEAFF. CDR3 sequence (DNA): TGTGCCAGCAGCCCCCCCCCGGTGCGGTTAAACACTGAAGCTTTCTTT.

This chain joins TRBV4-1 and TRBJ1-5; TRBD1 agrees at 7 bases. Looked up from germline, CDR1 is MGHRA and CDR2 is YSYEKL. V lost 1 base and J lost 6; bases outside the gene matches: 3. This CDR3 contains 14 residues. In DNA, the CDR3 is TGCGCCAGCAGCCAAGCCACAGGGGTTCAGCCCCAGCATTTT. This encodes CASSQATGVQPQHF.

This clone has just one count. The chain recombines TRBV5-1 with TRBJ1-1, with 7 bases identical to TRBD1. From germline, CDR1 is SGHRS and CDR2 YFSETQ. Unmatched junction bases numbered 3, after V lost 0 bases and J lost 4 bases. CDR3 length: 14 residues. CDR3 region: CASSLVAGGTEAFF. The CDR3 nucleotides are TGCGCCAGCAGCTTGGTGGCAGGGGGCACTGAAGCTTTCTTT.

CDR3 in DNA: TGTGCCACCAGCAGAGGCGGGGGGGCCATGGAGACCCAGTACTTC. Its translation: CATSRGGGAMETQYF. The genes are TRBV15 and TRBJ2-5; 9 positions agree with TRBD2. Germline V gene data show CDR1 as LNHNV and CDR2 as YYDKDF (reference sequence). After removal of 1 base from V and 5 bases from J, the junction contained 5 bases not matched to a gene. This CDR3 is built from 15 residues.

This clone was seen only a few times. The V and J genes are TRBV7-2 and TRBJ2-4; no firm D call. CDR1 and CDR2 from the germline V gene are SGHTA and FQGNSA. The CDR3 extends over 14 amino acids. The V gene lost 5 bases and the J gene lost 0 bases, with 8 bases spanning the gap. The CDR3 here is CASSGGLAKNIQYF. The CDR3 bases are TGTGCCAGCAGCGGCGGTCTAGCCAAAAACATTCAGTACTTC.

The V gene is TRBV19, the J gene TRBJ2-2; 7 bases are shared with TRBD2. The CDR3 spans 16 residues. V was clipped by 8 bases and J by 4 bases; unmatched bases: 13. Per germline, CDR1 LNHDA and CDR2 SQIVND (reference sequence). CDR3 loop: CASLQKGSGSTGELFF. DNA for the CDR3: TGTGCCAGTCTCCAAAAGGGTAGCGGGTCCACCGGGGAGCTGTTTTTT.

The chain recombines TRBV11-2 with TRBJ2-7; D possibly corresponds to TRBD1 (5 bases). The germline V gene has CDR1 SGHAT and CDR2 FQNNGV. V was clipped by 0 bases and J by 6 bases, with 12 bases between them. The CDR3 totals 14 residues. In DNA form, the CDR3 reads TGTGCCAGCAGCTTAGATCGGGCCAGGGTCGAGCAGTACTTC. This translates into CASSLDRARVEQYF. Full variable domain (rest looked up from reference TRBV11-2 and TRBJ2-7): EAGVAQSPRYKIIEKRQSVAFWCNPISGHATLYWYQQILGQGPKLLIQFQNNGVVDDSQLPKDRFSAERLKGVDSTLKIQPAKLEDSAVYLCASSLDRARVEQYFGPGTRLTVT.

This chain connects TRBV6-1 to TRBJ2-1, with 9 nucleotides matching TRBD1. Trimming cost V 2 bases and J 7 bases; bases outside gene matches: 15. The V gene's germline CDR1 is MNHNS and CDR2 SASEGT. The CDR3 runs 18 residues. CDR3 in amino acids: CASSERGTGYREGNEQFF. DNA for the CDR3: TGTGCCAGCAGTGAAAGGGGGACAGGGTATAGGGAGGGAAATGAGCAGTTCTTC.

The chain has TRBV6-6 and TRBJ2-1, with D possibly matching TRBD1 (6 bases). Germline V lookup: CDR1 MNHNY, CDR2 SVGAGI (reference sequence). Trimming removed 5 bases at V and 7 bases at J, with 12 bases between. The CDR3 contains 13 residues. The CDR3 spells CASSPSQGNEQFF. The CDR3 DNA reads as TGTGCCAGCAGTCCTTCACAGGGTAATGAGCAGTTCTTC.

The chain links TRBV9 to TRBJ1-6, with TRBD1 identical over 10 bases. CDR3 size: 15 residues. Trimming removed 3 bases from V and 3 bases from J; junction bases left unmatched: 0. The germline CDR1 and CDR2 sequences are SGDLS and YYNGEE. CDR3 coding DNA: TGTGCCAGCAGCGGGGACAGGGGCTATAATTCACCCCTCCACTTT. This encodes CASSGDRGYNSPLHF.

The V gene is TRBV5-4, the J gene TRBJ2-3; 7 bases line up with TRBD2. The V segment lost 2 bases and the J segment 4 bases; nucleotides outside the gene matches: 10. Germline loops: CDR1 SGHNT, CDR2 YYREEE (reference sequence). This CDR3 is 16 amino acids long. CDR3 DNA: TGTGCCAGCAGCTTATCTGGGTCAGGGAGGGCAGATACGCAGTATTTT. It codes for CASSLSGSGRADTQYF.

Here the CDR3 reads CAALAPGELGKLFF. The CDR3 DNA reads as TGTGCCGCCCTTGCGCCCGGAGAGTTGGGAAAACTGTTTTTT. The V and J genes are TRBV28 and TRBJ1-4; D is unclear. The CDR3 runs 14 residues. Germline CDR1 is MDHEN and CDR2 is SYDVKM. The ends were cut back, 11 bases at V and 10 bases at J, with 23 bases in the middle.

The chain has TRBV5-1 and TRBJ1-6; TRBD1 is a possible D gene (6 bases). In germline, CDR1 is SGHRS, CDR2 YFSETQ. V was pared by 0 bases and J by 9 bases, with 19 bases between. The CDR3 runs to 17 residues. The chain's CDR3 is CASSLAAQQGPSSPLHF. Written as DNA, the CDR3 is TGCGCCAGCAGCTTGGCCGCCCAACAGGGACCATCTTCACCCCTCCACTTT.

The chain couples TRBV4-1 to TRBJ2-1, with D possibly being TRBD1 (6 bases). From germline, CDR1 is MGHRA and CDR2 YSYEKL. Trimming removed 0 bases from V and 10 bases from J, with 10 bases in between. CDR3 length equals 13 residues. The DNA for the CDR3 is TGCGCCAGCAGCCAAGATCTCAGGGGAGAGCAGTTCTTC. Amino acids: CASSQDLRGEQFF.

In regard to this clone: Other DNA variants within this sample encode the same CDR3. In DNA, the CDR3 is TGTGCCAGCTCACCTGGGACACTTAACACCGGGGAGCTGTTTTTT. Its translation: CASSPGTLNTGELFF. The chain carries TRBV18 and TRBJ2-2; TRBD1 is a possible D gene (6 bases). The CDR3 loop spans 15 amino acids. Germline V gene lookup returns CDR1 KGHSH and CDR2 LQKENI. V was pared by 3 bases and J by 2 bases, with 10 bases between.

Worth noting for this clone: In the same sample, other DNA sequences code for this CDR3. The CDR3 loop is CASSLAGIQETQYF. DNA for the CDR3: TGCGCCAGCAGCTTGGCCGGGATCCAAGAGACCCAGTACTTC. The chain combines TRBV5-1 with TRBJ2-5; D perhaps matches TRBD2 (5 bases). Trimming removed 0 bases at V and 1 base at J, with 7 bases between. The CDR3 totals 14 residues. Germline CDR1 and CDR2: SGHRS and YFSETQ.

This chain uses TRBV5-1 with TRBJ2-7, with 7 bases fitting TRBD1. Losses at the gene ends were 3 bases for V and 2 bases for J; bases not matched to a gene: 5. The CDR3 consists of 14 residues. The germline V gene has CDR1 SGHRS and CDR2 YFSETQ. CDR3 in DNA: TGCGCCAGCAGCTCAACAGGGGACCCCTACGAGCAGTACTTC. Its protein product is CASSSTGDPYEQYF.

CDR3 in amino acids: CASSPGSTNYGYTF. As DNA, the CDR3 is TGTGCCAGCTCACCGGGGAGCACTAACTATGGCTACACCTTC. The genes are TRBV18 and TRBJ1-2; D not certain. Looked up from germline, CDR1 is KGHSH and CDR2 is LQKENI. The CDR3 runs 14 residues. Trimming shortened V by 3 bases and J by 0 bases, and 8 bases separated the two germline ends.

V and J are TRBV5-4 and TRBJ1-2; TRBD1 is a possible D gene (6 bases). CDR3 length: 14 residues. Germline assignment: CDR1 SGHNT and CDR2 YYREEE (reference sequence). V lost 2 bases, J lost 3 bases, and 11 bases lay in between. In DNA, the CDR3 is TGTGCCAGCAGCTTCACAGGGTACGACTATGGCTACACCTTC. Translating gives CASSFTGYDYGYTF.

The chain carries TRBV9 and TRBJ1-1; D gene uncertain. V dropped 4 bases and J dropped 1 base, with 11 bases sitting between them. In germline, CDR1 is SGDLS, CDR2 YYNGEE. The CDR3 runs to 14 residues. CDR3 coding DNA: TGTGCCAGCAGCAAAGAGGGATCGAACACTGAAGCTTTCTTT. Protein: CASSKEGSNTEAFF.

The genes are TRBV2 and TRBJ2-3; 9 nucleotides agree with TRBD2. V shed 6 bases, J shed 0 bases, and the junction held 4 bases outside the gene matches. Germline V gene lookup returns CDR1 SNHLY and CDR2 FYNNEI. The CDR3 covers 15 residues. CDR3: CASSLLAGSTDTQYF. The CDR3 DNA reads as TGTGCCAGCAGCTTGCTAGCGGGAAGCACAGATACGCAGTATTTT. The variable domain in full, completed from reference TRBV2 and TRBJ2-3, reads EPEVTQTPSHQVTQMGQEVILRCVPISNHLYFYWYRQILGQKVEFLVSFYNNEISEKSEIFDDQFSVERPDGSNFTLKIRSTKLEDSAMYFCASSLLAGSTDTQYFGPGTRLTVL.

This sequence joins TRBV9 and TRBJ2-3; D is possibly TRBD2 (6 bases). The CDR3 is 16 residues long. Trimming removed 1 base at V and 0 bases at J, with 12 bases between. The germline V gene has CDR1 SGDLS and CDR2 YYNGEE. CDR3 in amino acids: CASSVLDYSSTDTQYF. In DNA, the CDR3 is TGTGCCAGCAGCGTATTGGACTACTCTAGCACAGATACGCAGTATTTT.

The chain uses TRBV6-1 and TRBJ2-3; D gene unclear. V dropped 0 bases and J dropped 2 bases, with 9 bases sitting between them. The CDR3 runs 15 residues. CDR1 MNHNS and CDR2 SASEGT come from the germline V gene. This CDR3 is CASSEAGAHTDTQYF. Written as DNA, the CDR3 is TGTGCCAGCAGTGAAGCGGGCGCGCACACAGATACGCAGTATTTT.